These 18 T cell receptor beta chains were sequenced from one sample in a study of blood T cell repertoires in COVID-19. The method was immunoSEQ multiplex PCR; TCRdb's version includes in-frame clones alone and lacks a portion of them. In the table there are roughly 100,000 clones, approximately 78% of which are singletons. The sample comprised peripheral blood. These receptors were obtained from a woman aged 80 or over with acute or convalescent COVID-19.

This clone was recorded a few times. The chain carries TRBV27 and TRBJ2-7; TRBD2 agrees at 8 bases. Losses at the gene ends were 6 bases for V and 2 bases for J; bases not matched to a gene: 3. This CDR3 spans 13 amino acids. Per the germline V gene, CDR1 is MNHEY and CDR2 is SMNVEV (reference sequence). For the CDR3, the DNA is TGTGCCAGCAGACTAGCGGCAGCCTACGAGCAGTACTTC. It is translated as CASRLAAAYEQYF.

The rearrangement joins TRBV6-4 to TRBJ2-3; D not resolved. V was clipped by 0 bases and J by 3 bases, with 13 bases between them. This CDR3 has 16 residues. Germline V gene sequence: CDR1 MRHNA, CDR2 SNTAGT. Written as DNA, the CDR3 is TGTGCCAGCAGTGACTCAAGCCAAAGCTATACAGATACGCAGTATTTT. It yields the protein CASSDSSQSYTDTQYF.

V is TRBV6-5 and J is TRBJ1-2, with a possible D match to TRBD1 (5 bases). The CDR3 loop spans 13 amino acids. From germline, CDR1 is MNHEY and CDR2 SVGAGI. Trimming took 4 bases from V and 6 from J, leaving 12 bases between them. DNA of the CDR3: TGTGCCAGCAGTTCGTGGCAGGGTAATGGCTACACCTTC. It is translated as CASSSWQGNGYTF.

This chain connects TRBV5-1 to TRBJ2-7; maybe TRBD1 (5 bases). Germline V gene sequence: CDR1 SGHRS, CDR2 YFSETQ. This CDR3 comprises 15 residues. V lost 2 bases, J lost 0 bases, and 12 bases lay in between. CDR3 sequence: CASSFTGLDSYEQYF. CDR3 DNA sequence: TGCGCCAGCAGCTTTACAGGTCTTGACTCCTACGAGCAGTACTTC.

V gene TRBV6-5 combines with J gene TRBJ1-1, with D possibly matching TRBD1 (5 bases). CDR3 size: 12 residues. Germline V CDR1 and CDR2: MNHEY, SVGAGI. The V end lost 3 bases, the J end lost 8 bases, and 10 bases lay between the germline ends. The CDR3 spells CASSYGAGEAFF. CDR3 bases: TGTGCCAGCAGTTATGGGGCCGGGGAAGCTTTCTTT.

The genes are TRBV6-5 and TRBJ1-1; 8 positions match TRBD1. CDR1 is MNHEY and CDR2 is SVGAGI in the germline V gene. The CDR3 is 12 amino acids. Trimming removed 6 bases from V and 5 bases from J; junction bases left unmatched: 2. The CDR3 DNA sequence: TGTGCCAGCAGGACAGGGGAGACTGAAGCTTTCTTT. Translation gives CASRTGETEAFF.

The gene calls are TRBV25-1 and TRBJ2-1, with a tentative D call TRBD2 (5 bases). Between the trimmed V and J ends, which lost 8 bases and 2 bases, there was a span of 16 bases. Per germline, CDR1 MGHDK and CDR2 SYGVNS. The CDR3 runs to 15 residues. The CDR3 bases are TGTGCCAGCTCCGACGCGGCGAGGGCCTACAATGAGCAGTTCTTC. It is translated as CASSDAARAYNEQFF.

The sample holds a few counts of this clone. V gene TRBV6-1 combines with J gene TRBJ2-6; TRBD1 matches at 7 bases. The CDR3 has 18 amino acids. The V gene's germline CDR1 is MNHNS and CDR2 SASEGT. Trimming at V came to 4 bases and at J to 0 bases, leaving 9 bases not matched to a gene. As DNA, the CDR3 is TGTGCCAGCAGTGGAGGACAGGCTCTCCCCTCTGGGGCCAACGTCCTGACTTTC. The encoded protein is CASSGGQALPSGANVLTF.

The chain employs TRBV11-3 and TRBJ2-2; 9 bases align to TRBD2. CDR1 and CDR2 from the germline V gene are SGHNT and YENEEA. V was pared by 7 bases and J by 0 bases, with 15 bases of the junction left unmatched. This CDR3 has 19 residues. The CDR3 DNA reads as TGTGCCAGCAACTGGTCCACCCTAGCGGGAAGAGCGAACACCGGGGAGCTGTTTTTT. This encodes CASNWSTLAGRANTGELFF.

In this sample, this clone turned up once. The chain is built from TRBV14 and TRBJ1-4; D unclear. This CDR3 region has 16 residues. The germline V gene encodes CDR1 SGHDN and CDR2 FVKESK. Trimming stripped 0 bases from V and 4 bases from J, with 12 bases between. CDR3 bases: TGTGCCAGCAGCCAAGATCTCACAGACCGTAATGAAAAACTGTTTTTT. This sequence encodes CASSQDLTDRNEKLFF.

The chain employs TRBV28 and TRBJ1-2; the D gene is possibly TRBD1 (6 bases). Trimming stripped 6 bases from V and 7 bases from J, with 15 bases between. Germline values: CDR1 MDHEN, CDR2 SYDVKM. This CDR3 is 13 amino acids long. CDR3 region: CASRNTQGFGYTF. The CDR3 DNA sequence: TGTGCCAGCAGAAACACCCAGGGGTTTGGCTACACCTTC.

The chain combines TRBV5-1 with TRBJ2-7, with D maybe TRBD2 (5 bases). CDR1 SGHRS and CDR2 YFSETQ come from the germline V gene. With 4 bases removed from V and 5 bases from J, the gap between germline ends came to 19 bases. The CDR3 sequence is 15 residues long. CDR3 DNA: TGCGCCAGCAGCGCTGGCGGGCGACTCGTCAACGAGCAGTACTTC. Protein product: CASSAGGRLVNEQYF.

This sequence joins TRBV12-5 and TRBJ2-6, with D tentatively TRBD1 (5 bases). Per germline, CDR1 LGHNT and CDR2 FRNRAP. Trimming took off 4 bases at V and 5 bases at J, with 12 bases between the two ends. This CDR3 comprises 15 residues. CDR3 region: CASGSPQGRANVLTF. CDR3 coding DNA: TGTGCTAGTGGTTCGCCGCAGGGCCGGGCCAACGTCCTGACTTTC.

J is TRBJ2-1 and V is TRBV9; the match to TRBD2 covers 8 bases. With V trimmed by 0 bases and J by 5 bases, 25 bases remained unmatched. This CDR3 region has 22 residues. CDR1 and CDR2 (germline): SGDLS, YYNGEE. In DNA, the CDR3 is TGTGCCAGCAGCGTAGACCCAACGGGAGGGCGGGAGTTTTACCCGGGGGACAATGAGCAGTTCTTC. This sequence encodes CASSVDPTGGREFYPGDNEQFF. Looking up the rest from reference TRBV9 and TRBJ2-1 gives the full variable domain: DSGVTQTPKHLITATGQRVTLRCSPRSGDLSVYWYQQSLDQGLQFLIQYYNGEERAKGNILERFSAQQFPDLHSELNLSSLELGDSALYFCASSVDPTGGREFYPGDNEQFFGPGTRLTVL.

The chain is built from TRBV3-1 (or the pseudogene TRBV3-2) and TRBJ2-2; 9 bases agree with TRBD2. This CDR3 comprises 18 residues. With V trimmed by 0 bases and J by 6 bases, 11 bases remained unmatched. CDR1 LGHDT and CDR2 YNNKEL come from the germline V gene (reference sequence). The CDR3 spells CASSQDRGSGRWAGELFF. Written as DNA, the CDR3 is TGTGCCAGCAGCCAAGATCGAGGGAGCGGGAGGTGGGCCGGGGAGCTGTTTTTT.

CDR3 in amino acids: CASSSLGEGTGELFF. CDR3 nucleotides: TGTGCCAGCAGCTCGTTGGGCGAAGGCACCGGGGAGCTGTTTTTT. The rearrangement joins TRBV5-5 to TRBJ2-2; D gene uncertain. Trimming pared 3 bases from V and 4 bases from J, leaving 13 bases between. This CDR3 has 15 amino acids. The germline V gene encodes CDR1 SGHKS and CDR2 YYEKEE (reference sequence). Based on the CDR3 plus reference TRBV5-5 and TRBJ2-2, the full variable domain is DAGVTQSPTHLIKTRGQQVTLRCSPISGHKSVSWYQQVLGQGPQFIFQYYEKEERGRGNFPDRFSARQFPNYSSELNVNALLLGDSALYLCASSSLGEGTGELFFGEGSRLTVL.

The rearrangement joins TRBV5-6 to TRBJ2-2, with D possibly matching TRBD1 (6 bases). This CDR3 region has 15 residues. V lost 4 bases, J lost 7 bases, and 17 bases lay in between. The germline gives CDR1 SGHDT, CDR2 YYEEEE. The CDR3 protein is CASSQGHRAVGELFF. The CDR3 DNA is TGTGCCAGCAGCCAAGGTCACAGGGCGGTCGGGGAGCTGTTTTTT.

The chain recombines TRBV28 with TRBJ2-7, with 12 positions matching TRBD1. Per the germline V gene, CDR1 is MDHEN and CDR2 is SYDVKM. Trimming cost V 7 bases and J 3 bases; bases outside gene matches: 10. The CDR3 has 16 amino acids. CDR3 bases: TGTGCCAGCAAAAGGGACAGGGGGCTTATGGGCTACGAGCAGTACTTC. It codes for CASKRDRGLMGYEQYF.